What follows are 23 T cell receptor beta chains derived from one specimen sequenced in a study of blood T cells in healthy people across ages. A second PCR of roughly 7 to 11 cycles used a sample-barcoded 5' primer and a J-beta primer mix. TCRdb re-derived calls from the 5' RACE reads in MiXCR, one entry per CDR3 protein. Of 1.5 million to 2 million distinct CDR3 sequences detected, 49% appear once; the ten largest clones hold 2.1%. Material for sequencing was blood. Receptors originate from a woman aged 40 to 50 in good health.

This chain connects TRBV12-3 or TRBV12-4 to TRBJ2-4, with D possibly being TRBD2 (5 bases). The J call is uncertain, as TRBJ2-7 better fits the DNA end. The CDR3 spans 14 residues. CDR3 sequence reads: CASSRSGLGYEQYF. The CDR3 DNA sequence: TGTGCCAGCAGCAGAAGCGGACTTGGGTACGAGCAGTACTTC.

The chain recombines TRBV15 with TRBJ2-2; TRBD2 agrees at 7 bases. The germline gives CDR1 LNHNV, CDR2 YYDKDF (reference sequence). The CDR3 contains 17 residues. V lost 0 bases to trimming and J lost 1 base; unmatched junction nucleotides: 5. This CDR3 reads CATSREAASGNTGELFF. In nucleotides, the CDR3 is TGTGCCACCAGCAGAGAGGCGGCTAGCGGGAACACCGGGGAGCTGTTTTTT.

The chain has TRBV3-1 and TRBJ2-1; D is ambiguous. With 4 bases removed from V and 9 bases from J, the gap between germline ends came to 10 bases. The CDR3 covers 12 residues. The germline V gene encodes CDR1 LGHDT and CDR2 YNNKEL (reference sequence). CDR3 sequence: CASSRVDGEQFF. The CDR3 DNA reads TGTGCCAGCAGCCGTGTTGACGGTGAGCAGTTCTTC.

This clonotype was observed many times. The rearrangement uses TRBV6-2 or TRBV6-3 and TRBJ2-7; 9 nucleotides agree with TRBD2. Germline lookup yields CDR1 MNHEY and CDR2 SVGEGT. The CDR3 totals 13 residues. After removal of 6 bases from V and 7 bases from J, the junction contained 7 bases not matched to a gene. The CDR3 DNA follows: TGTGCCAGCAGCCCCCACGGACTAGCGGAGCAGTACTTC. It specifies CASSPHGLAEQYF.

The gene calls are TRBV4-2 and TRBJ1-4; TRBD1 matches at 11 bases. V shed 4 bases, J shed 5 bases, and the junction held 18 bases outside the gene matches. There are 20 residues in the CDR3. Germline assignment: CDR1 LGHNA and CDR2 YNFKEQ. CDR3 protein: CASSPLTGTGGPLGNEKLFF. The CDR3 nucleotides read TGTGCCAGCAGCCCCCTGACCGGGACAGGGGGTCCCCTGGGGAATGAAAAACTGTTTTTT.

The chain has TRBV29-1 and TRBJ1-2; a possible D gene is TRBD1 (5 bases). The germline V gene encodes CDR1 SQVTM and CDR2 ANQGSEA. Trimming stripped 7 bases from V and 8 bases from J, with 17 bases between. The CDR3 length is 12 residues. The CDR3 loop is CSGRRGPYGYTF. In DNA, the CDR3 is TGCAGCGGTCGAAGGGGACCGTACGGCTACACCTTC.

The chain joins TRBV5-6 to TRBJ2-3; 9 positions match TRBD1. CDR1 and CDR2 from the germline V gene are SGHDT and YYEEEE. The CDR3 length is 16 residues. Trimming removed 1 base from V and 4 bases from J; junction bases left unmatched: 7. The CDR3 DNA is TGTGCCAGCAGCTTGCTTCTGGGACAGGGAGCAGATACGCAGTATTTT. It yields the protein CASSLLLGQGADTQYF.

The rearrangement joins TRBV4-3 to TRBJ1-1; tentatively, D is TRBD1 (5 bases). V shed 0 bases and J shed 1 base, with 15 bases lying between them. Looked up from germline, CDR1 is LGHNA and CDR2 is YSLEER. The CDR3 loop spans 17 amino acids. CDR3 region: CASSQDRSHGGNTEAFF. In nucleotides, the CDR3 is TGCGCCAGCAGCCAAGATCGGTCTCATGGGGGGAACACTGAAGCTTTCTTT.

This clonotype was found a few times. The CDR3 nucleotides read TGCGCCAGCAGCCAAGATCAGTCCTACTACTTAAGCTCCTACAATGAGCAGTTCTTC. Translating gives CASSQDQSYYLSSYNEQFF. V gene TRBV4-1 combines with J gene TRBJ2-1; D remains ambiguous. The V gene lost 0 bases and the J gene lost 0 bases, with 18 bases spanning the gap. Germline CDR1 is MGHRA and CDR2 is YSYEKL. The CDR3 sequence is 19 residues long.

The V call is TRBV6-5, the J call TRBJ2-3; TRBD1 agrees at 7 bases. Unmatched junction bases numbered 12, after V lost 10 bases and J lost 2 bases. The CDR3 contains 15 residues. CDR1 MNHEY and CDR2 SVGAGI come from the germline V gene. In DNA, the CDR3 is TGTGCCATCTCTCAGGGGGTCTCACCCACAGATACGCAGTATTTT. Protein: CAISQGVSPTDTQYF.

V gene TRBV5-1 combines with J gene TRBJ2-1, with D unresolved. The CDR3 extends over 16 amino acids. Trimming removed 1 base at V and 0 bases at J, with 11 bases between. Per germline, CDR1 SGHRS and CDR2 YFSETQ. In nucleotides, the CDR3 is TGCGCCAGCAGCTTGAGCGTCCTTAGCTCCTACAATGAGCAGTTCTTC. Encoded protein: CASSLSVLSSYNEQFF.

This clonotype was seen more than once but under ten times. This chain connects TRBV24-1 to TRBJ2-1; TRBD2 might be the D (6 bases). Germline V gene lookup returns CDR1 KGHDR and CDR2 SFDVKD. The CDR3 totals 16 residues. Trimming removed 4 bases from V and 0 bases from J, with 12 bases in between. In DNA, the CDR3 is TGTGCCACCAGTGAATATGGAGGGTTCTCCTACAATGAGCAGTTCTTC. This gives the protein CATSEYGGFSYNEQFF.

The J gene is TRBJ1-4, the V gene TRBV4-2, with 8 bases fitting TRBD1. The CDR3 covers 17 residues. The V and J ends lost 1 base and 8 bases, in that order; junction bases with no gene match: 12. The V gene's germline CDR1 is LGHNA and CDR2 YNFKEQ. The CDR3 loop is CASSQAQGAYSEEKLFF. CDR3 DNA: TGTGCCAGCAGCCAAGCCCAGGGGGCTTATTCAGAGGAAAAACTGTTTTTT.

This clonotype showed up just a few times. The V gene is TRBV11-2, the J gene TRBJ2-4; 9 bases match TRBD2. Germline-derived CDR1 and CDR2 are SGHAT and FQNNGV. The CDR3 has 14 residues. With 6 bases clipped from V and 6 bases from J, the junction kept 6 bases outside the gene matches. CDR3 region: CASSSHSGGNIQYF. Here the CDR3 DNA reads TGTGCCAGCAGTTCCCATAGCGGGGGAAACATTCAGTACTTC.

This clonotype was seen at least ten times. In DNA form, the CDR3 reads TGTGCCAGCAGCCAAATCCCCAGGGACAGGGATTATGGCTACACCTTC. As protein: CASSQIPRDRDYGYTF. The J gene is TRBJ1-2, the V gene TRBV4-2, with 9 positions matching TRBD1. This CDR3 spans 16 amino acids. The trim removed 2 bases at V and 5 bases at J, leaving 9 bases unmatched. The germline V gene encodes CDR1 LGHNA and CDR2 YNFKEQ.

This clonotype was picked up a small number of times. The CDR3 DNA is TGTGCCAGCAGCTTTGCTACAGACTTGAACACTGAAGCTTTCTTT. It is translated as CASSFATDLNTEAFF. The chain carries TRBV7-9 and TRBJ1-1; D gene unclear. Germline CDR1 SEHNR, CDR2 FQNEAQ (reference sequence). This CDR3 contains 15 residues. The germline V and J ends were trimmed by 3 bases and 0 bases, with 11 bases remaining between them.

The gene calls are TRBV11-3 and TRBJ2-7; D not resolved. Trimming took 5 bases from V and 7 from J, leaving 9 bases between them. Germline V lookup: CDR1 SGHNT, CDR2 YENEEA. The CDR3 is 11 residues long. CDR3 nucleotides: TGTGCCAGCAGCAAAAGCAATGAGCAGTACTTC. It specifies CASSKSNEQYF.

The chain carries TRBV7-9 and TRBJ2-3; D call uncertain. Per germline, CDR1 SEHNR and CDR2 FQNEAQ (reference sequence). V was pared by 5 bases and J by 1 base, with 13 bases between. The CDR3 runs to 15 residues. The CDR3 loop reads CASSHQTGRTDTQYF. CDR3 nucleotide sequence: TGTGCCAGCAGCCATCAGACGGGCCGCACAGATACGCAGTATTTT.

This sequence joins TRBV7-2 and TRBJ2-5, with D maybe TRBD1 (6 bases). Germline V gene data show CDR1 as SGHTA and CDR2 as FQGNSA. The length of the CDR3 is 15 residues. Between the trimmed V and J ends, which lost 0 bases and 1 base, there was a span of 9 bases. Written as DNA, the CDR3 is TGTGCCAGCAGCTTAGCGAGGGGGACCCAAGAGACCCAGTACTTC. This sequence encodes CASSLARGTQETQYF.

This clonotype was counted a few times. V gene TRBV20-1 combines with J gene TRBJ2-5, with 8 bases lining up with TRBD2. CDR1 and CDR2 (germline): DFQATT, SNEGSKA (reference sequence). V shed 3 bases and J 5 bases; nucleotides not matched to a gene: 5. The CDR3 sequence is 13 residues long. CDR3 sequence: CSASGGATETQYF. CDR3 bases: TGCAGTGCTAGCGGGGGGGCTACCGAGACCCAGTACTTC.

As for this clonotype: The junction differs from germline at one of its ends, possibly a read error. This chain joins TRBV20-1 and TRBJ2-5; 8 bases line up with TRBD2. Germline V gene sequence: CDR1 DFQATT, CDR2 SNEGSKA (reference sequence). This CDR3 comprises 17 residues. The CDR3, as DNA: TGCAGTGCTAGAGATCGAGAACGGGGGGGTTTACAAGGGACCCAGTACTTC. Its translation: CSARDRERGGLQGTQYF.

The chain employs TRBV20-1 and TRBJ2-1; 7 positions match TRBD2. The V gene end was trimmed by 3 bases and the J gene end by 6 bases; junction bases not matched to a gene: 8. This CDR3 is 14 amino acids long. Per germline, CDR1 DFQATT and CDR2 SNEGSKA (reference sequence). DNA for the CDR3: TGCAGTGCTAGCGTAGGCGGGGGACCCAATGAGCAGTTCTTC. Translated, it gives CSASVGGGPNEQFF.

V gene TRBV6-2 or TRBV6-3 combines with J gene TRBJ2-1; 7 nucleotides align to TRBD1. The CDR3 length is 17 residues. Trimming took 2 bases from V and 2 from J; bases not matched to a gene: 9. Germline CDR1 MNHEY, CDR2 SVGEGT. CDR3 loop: CASSYNPTGTPYNEQFF. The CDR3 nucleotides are TGTGCCAGCAGTTACAACCCGACAGGGACACCCTACAATGAGCAGTTCTTC.